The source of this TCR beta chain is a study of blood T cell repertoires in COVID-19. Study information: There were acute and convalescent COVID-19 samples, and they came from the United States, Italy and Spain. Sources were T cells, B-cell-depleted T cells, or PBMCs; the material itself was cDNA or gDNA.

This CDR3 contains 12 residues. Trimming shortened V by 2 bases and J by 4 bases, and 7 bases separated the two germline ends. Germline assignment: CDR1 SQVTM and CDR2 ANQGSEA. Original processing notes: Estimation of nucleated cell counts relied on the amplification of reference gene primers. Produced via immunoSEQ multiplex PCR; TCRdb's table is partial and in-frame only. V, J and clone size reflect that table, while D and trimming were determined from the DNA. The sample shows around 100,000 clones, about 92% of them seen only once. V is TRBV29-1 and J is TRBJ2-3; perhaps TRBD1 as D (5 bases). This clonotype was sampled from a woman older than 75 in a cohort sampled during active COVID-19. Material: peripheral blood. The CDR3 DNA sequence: TGCAGCGTTGAAAGGGGTCCAGATACGCAGTATTTT. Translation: CSVERGPDTQYF.